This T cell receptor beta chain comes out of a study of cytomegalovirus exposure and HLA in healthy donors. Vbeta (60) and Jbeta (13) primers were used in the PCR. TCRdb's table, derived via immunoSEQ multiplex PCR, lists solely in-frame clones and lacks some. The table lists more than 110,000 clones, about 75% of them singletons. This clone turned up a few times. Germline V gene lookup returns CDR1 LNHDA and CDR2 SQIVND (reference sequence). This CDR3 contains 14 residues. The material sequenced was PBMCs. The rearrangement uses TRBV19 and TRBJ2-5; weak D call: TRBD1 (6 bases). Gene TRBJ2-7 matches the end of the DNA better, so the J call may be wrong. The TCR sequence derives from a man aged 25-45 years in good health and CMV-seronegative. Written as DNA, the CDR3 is TGTGCCAGTAGTACCAGGGACAACCACTACGAGCAGTACTTC. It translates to CASSTRDNHYEQYF.